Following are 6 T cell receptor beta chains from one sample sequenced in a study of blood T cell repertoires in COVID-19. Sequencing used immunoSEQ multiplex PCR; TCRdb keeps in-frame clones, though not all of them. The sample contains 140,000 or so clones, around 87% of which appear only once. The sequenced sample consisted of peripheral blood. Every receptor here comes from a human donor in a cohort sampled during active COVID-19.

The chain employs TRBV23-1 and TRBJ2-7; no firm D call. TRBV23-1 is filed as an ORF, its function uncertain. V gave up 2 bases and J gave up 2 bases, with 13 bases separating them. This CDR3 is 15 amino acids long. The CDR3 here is CASSQLCPGPYEQYF. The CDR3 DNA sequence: TGCGCCAGCAGTCAACTCTGTCCAGGTCCCTACGAGCAGTACTTC.

The CDR3 DNA follows: TGTGCCAGCAGTGAAGGGCTAGCGGGAGGGCCCGCCACAGATACGCAGTATTTT. It encodes CASSEGLAGGPATDTQYF. The genes are TRBV6-1 and TRBJ2-3; TRBD2 agrees at 12 bases. V lost 1 base, J lost 2 bases, and 7 bases stayed unmatched. The CDR3 contains 18 residues. Germline CDR1 reads MNHNS; CDR2 reads SASEGT.

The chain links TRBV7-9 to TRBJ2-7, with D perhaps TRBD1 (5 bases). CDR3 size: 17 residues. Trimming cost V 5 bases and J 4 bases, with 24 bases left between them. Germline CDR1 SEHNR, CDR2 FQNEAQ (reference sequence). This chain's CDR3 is CASSPERYGANKYEQYF. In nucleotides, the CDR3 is TGTGCCAGCAGCCCGGAACGGTATGGGGCTAATAAGTACGAGCAGTACTTC.

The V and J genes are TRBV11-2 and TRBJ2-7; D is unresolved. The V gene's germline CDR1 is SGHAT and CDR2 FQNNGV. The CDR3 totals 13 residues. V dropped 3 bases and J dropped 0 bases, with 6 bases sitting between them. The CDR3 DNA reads TGTGCCAGCAGCTTGTCAGGCTCCTACGAGCAGTACTTC. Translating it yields CASSLSGSYEQYF.

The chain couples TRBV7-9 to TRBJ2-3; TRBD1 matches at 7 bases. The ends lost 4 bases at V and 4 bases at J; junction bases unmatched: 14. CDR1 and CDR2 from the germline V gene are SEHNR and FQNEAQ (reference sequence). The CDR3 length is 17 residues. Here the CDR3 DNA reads TGTGCCAGCAGCTCCCTCCTGACAGGGCCCACCGCAGATACGCAGTATTTT. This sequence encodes CASSSLLTGPTADTQYF.

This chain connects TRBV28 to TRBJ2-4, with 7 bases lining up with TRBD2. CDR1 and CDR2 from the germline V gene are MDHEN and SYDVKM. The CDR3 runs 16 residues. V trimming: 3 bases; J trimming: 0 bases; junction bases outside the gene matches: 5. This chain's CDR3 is CASSLGGFVAKNIQYF. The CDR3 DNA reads TGTGCCAGCAGTTTGGGAGGGTTCGTAGCCAAAAACATTCAGTACTTC.